These T cell receptor beta chains were read from a single sample in a study of PD-1 blockade in mismatch repair-deficient tumors. Assay: immunoSEQ multiplex PCR; the TCRdb copy retains only in-frame clones and omits some. This table holds around 110,000 clones, roughly 80% found once. The material sequenced was peripheral blood, taken 60 weeks after starting pembrolizumab. Receptors originate from an adult with mismatch repair-deficient cancer. The CDR3 runs from the conserved cysteine through the conserved F or W. D genes are given only for firm matches. Clone size appears in some rows only: once, few, many, or a class for an expanded clone.

v_gene	abundance	j_gene	d_gene	CDR3aa	CDR3nt
TRBV19	.	TRBJ1-1	.	CASSIRGDRRNTEAFF	TGTGCCAGTAGTATACGGGGCGACAGGCGGAACACTGAAGCTTTCTTT
TRBV5-1	.	TRBJ2-3	.	CASSPRTPPDTQYF	TGCGCCAGCAGCCCCCGGACTCCCCCAGATACGCAGTATTTT
TRBV28	.	TRBJ2-1	TRBD2	CASKLGRIAGWGNEQFF	TGTGCCAGCAAGTTGGGACGGATAGCGGGCTGGGGCAATGAGCAGTTCTTC
TRBV5-7	.	TRBJ1-5	TRBD1	CASSDRGRPGNQPQHF	TGTGCCAGCAGTGACAGGGGGCGCCCCGGCAATCAGCCCCAGCATTTT
TRBV6-5	.	TRBJ2-2	TRBD2	CASEPGLAGTGELFF	TGTGCCAGTGAACCGGGACTAGCGGGAACCGGGGAGCTGTTTTTT
TRBV9	.	TRBJ1-1	.	CASSANRVGTEAFF	TGTGCCAGCAGCGCCAACCGGGTCGGCACTGAAGCTTTCTTT
TRBV6-1	.	TRBJ2-5	TRBD2	CASSLGSGLRETQYF	TGTGCCAGCAGTTTGGGTAGCGGGCTTCGGGAGACCCAGTACTTC
TRBV7-2	.	TRBJ1-2	.	CASSLDRRKGGYTF	TGTGCCAGCAGCTTAGATCGGAGGAAGGGGGGCTACACCTTC
TRBV2	.	TRBJ2-7	TRBD2	CASSRGLAGVSEQYF	TGTGCCAGCAGCCGGGGACTAGCGGGAGTTAGCGAGCAGTACTTC
TRBV27	.	TRBJ1-2	.	CASIRPGDANYGYTF	TGTGCCAGCATCCGCCCGGGCGACGCAAACTATGGCTACACCTTC
TRBV6-5	.	TRBJ1-1	.	CASSYSTWMNTEAFF	TGTGCCAGCAGTTACTCAACTTGGATGAACACTGAAGCTTTCTTT
TRBV5-6	few	TRBJ1-1	.	CASSLVVAGTEAFF	TGTGCCAGCAGCTTGGTTGTGGCTGGGACTGAAGCTTTCTTT
TRBV27	.	TRBJ1-5	.	CASSLVSNQPQHF	TGTGCCAGCAGTTTAGTTAGCAATCAGCCCCAGCATTTT
TRBV19	.	TRBJ2-1	.	CASSIRVGGASSYNEQFF	TGTGCCAGTAGTATAAGGGTTGGCGGGGCCTCTTCCTACAATGAGCAGTTCTTC
TRBV7-9	.	TRBJ2-5	.	CASSSAGTRETQYF	TGTGCCAGCAGCTCGGCGGGAACGAGGGAGACCCAGTACTTC
TRBV14	.	TRBJ2-1	.	CASSQVLYRLGPYNEQFF	TGTGCCAGCAGCCAAGTCCTGTATAGGCTAGGGCCCTACAATGAGCAGTTCTTC
TRBV6-6	.	TRBJ2-7	.	CASSPGDEQYF	TGTGCCAGCAGTCCCGGGGACGAGCAGTACTTC
TRBV11-2	.	TRBJ1-2	.	CASSFLVGTYGYTF	TGTGCCAGCAGCTTCCTCGTTGGGACTTATGGCTACACCTTC
TRBV5-1	.	TRBJ2-2	.	CASSLEGGRTGELFF	TGCGCCAGCAGCTTGGAAGGGGGACGCACCGGGGAGCTGTTTTTT
TRBV7-9	.	TRBJ2-3	.	CASSRRDPSTDTQYF	TGTGCCAGCAGCCGTAGGGACCCTAGCACAGATACGCAGTATTTT
TRBV10-1	.	TRBJ2-7	TRBD2	CASSEYASGSSYEQYF	TGCGCCAGCAGTGAGTATGCTAGCGGGAGCTCCTACGAGCAGTACTTC
TRBV5-4	once	TRBJ2-2	TRBD2	CASIRTSGSIEVGELFF	TGTGCCAGCATCCGGACTAGCGGGAGTATCGAGGTCGGGGAGCTGTTTTTT
TRBV7-9	.	TRBJ2-5	.	CASSSTETQYF	TGTGCCAGCAGCTCGACTGAGACCCAGTACTTC
TRBV6-5	.	TRBJ2-7	TRBD2	CASRGLAGPYEQYF	TGTGCCAGCAGGGGACTAGCGGGGCCCTACGAGCAGTACTTC
TRBV6-1	few	TRBJ1-1	.	CASSAILGTAEAFF	TGTGCCAGCAGCGCGATTTTGGGGACCGCTGAAGCTTTCTTT
TRBV19	few	TRBJ2-7	TRBD2	CASSNNLGTSGRVGVPTYEQYF	TGTGCCAGTAGTAACAACCTAGGGACTAGCGGGAGGGTCGGTGTGCCTACCTACGAGCAGTACTTC
TRBV19	once	TRBJ2-6	.	CASSIGRNSGANVLTF	TGTGCCAGTAGTATCGGTCGTAACTCTGGGGCCAACGTCCTGACTTTC
TRBV7-8	.	TRBJ1-1	.	CASSLPRAAGTEAFF	TGTGCCAGCAGCTTACCGAGGGCGGCGGGAACTGAAGCTTTCTTT
TRBV7-8	.	TRBJ1-3	.	CASSLGQASGNTIYF	TGTGCCAGCAGCTTAGGACAAGCCTCTGGAAACACCATATATTTT
TRBV11-2	.	TRBJ2-7	.	CASSYRPGPHSYEQYF	TGTGCCAGCAGCTACAGACCGGGACCACACTCCTACGAGCAGTACTTC
TRBV7-3	once	TRBJ1-4	.	CASSLFGQIYEKLFF	TGTGCCAGCAGCTTATTTGGACAGATCTATGAAAAACTGTTTTTT
TRBV5-1	.	TRBJ2-5	TRBD1	CASSPQGQGQETQYF	TGCGCCAGCAGCCCCCAGGGACAGGGGCAAGAGACCCAGTACTTC
TRBV5-4	.	TRBJ2-1	.	CASQPTGKNNEQFF	TGTGCCAGCCAACCTACAGGGAAGAACAATGAGCAGTTCTTC
TRBV30	.	TRBJ1-2	.	CAWGGGDSGYGYTF	TGTGCCTGGGGGGGCGGGGATTCAGGCTATGGCTACACCTTC
TRBV29-1	.	TRBJ2-5	TRBD2	CSGRAGETQYF	TGCAGCGGAAGAGCGGGGGAGACCCAGTACTTC
TRBV15	.	TRBJ2-1	TRBD2	CATSRDPGTSSYNEQFF	TGTGCCACCAGCAGAGACCCCGGGACTAGCAGTTACAATGAGCAGTTCTTC
TRBV27	once	TRBJ2-7	.	CASSLSLGRTYEQYF	TGTGCCAGCAGTTTATCTTTGGGACGGACCTACGAGCAGTACTTC
TRBV6-5	.	TRBJ2-6	.	CASSRLGTGANVLTF	TGTGCCAGCAGCCGGCTGGGGACCGGGGCCAACGTCCTGACTTTC
TRBV30	.	TRBJ1-1	.	CAWSVGGNTEAFF	TGTGCCTGGAGTGTAGGCGGTAACACTGAAGCTTTCTTT
TRBV4-1	.	TRBJ2-5	.	CASSQVFQETQYF	TGCGCCAGCAGCCAAGTTTTTCAGGAGACCCAGTACTTC
TRBV30	.	TRBJ1-1	.	CAWSVGRSATEAFF	TGTGCCTGGAGTGTTGGCCGTTCGGCGACTGAAGCTTTCTTT
TRBV5-1	.	TRBJ2-7	.	CASSLLPDSNSYEQYF	TGCGCCAGCAGCTTGCTCCCGGACAGCAATTCCTACGAGCAGTACTTC
TRBV6-5	.	TRBJ2-4	.	CASSERETGIQYF	TGTGCCAGCAGTGAAAGGGAGACGGGCATTCAGTACTTC
TRBV6-5	.	TRBJ2-4	TRBD2	CASSYVGGDIQYF	TGTGCCAGCAGTTACGTGGGGGGGGACATTCAGTACTTC
TRBV29-1	few	TRBJ1-1	.	CSVADMGTHREAFF	TGCAGCGTGGCGGACATGGGGACTCACCGTGAAGCTTTCTTT